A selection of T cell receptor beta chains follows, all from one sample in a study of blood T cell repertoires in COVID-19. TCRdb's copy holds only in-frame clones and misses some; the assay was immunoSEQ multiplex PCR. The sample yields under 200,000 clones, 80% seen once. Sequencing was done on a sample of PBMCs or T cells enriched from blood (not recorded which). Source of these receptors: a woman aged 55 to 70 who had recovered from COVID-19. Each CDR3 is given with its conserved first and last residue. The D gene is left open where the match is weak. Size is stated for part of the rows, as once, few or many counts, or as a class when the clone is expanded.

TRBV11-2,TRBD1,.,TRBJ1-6,CASSLAGGSSPLHF,TGTGCCAGCAGCTTAGCAGGGGGATCTTCACCCCTCCACTTT
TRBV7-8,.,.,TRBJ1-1,CASSLAGNRANTEAFF,TGTGCCAGCAGCTTAGCAGGAAACAGGGCGAACACTGAAGCTTTCTTT
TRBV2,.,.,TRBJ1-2,CASPLPFPYYGYTF,TGTGCCAGCCCTCTACCTTTTCCTTACTATGGCTACACCTTC
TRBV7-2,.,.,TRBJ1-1,CASSLTGGNTEAFF,TGTGCCAGCAGCTTAACGGGGGGGAACACTGAAGCTTTCTTT
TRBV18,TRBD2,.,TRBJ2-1,CASSPQRDGSYNEQFF,TGTGCCAGCTCACCCCAGCGGGACGGCTCCTACAATGAGCAGTTCTTC
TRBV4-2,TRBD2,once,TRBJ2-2,CASSRTSGGSNTGELFF,TGTGCCAGCAGCCGAACTAGCGGGGGGTCGAACACCGGGGAGCTGTTTTTT
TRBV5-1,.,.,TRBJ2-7,CASSDRPYEQYF,TGCGCCAGCAGCGACAGGCCCTACGAGCAGTACTTC
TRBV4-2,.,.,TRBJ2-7,CASSPSLLSSYEQYF,TGTGCCAGCAGCCCTTCCCTACTTAGCTCCTACGAGCAGTACTTC
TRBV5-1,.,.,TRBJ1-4,CASSWKGKLFF,TGCGCCAGCAGCTGGAAGGGGAAACTGTTTTTT
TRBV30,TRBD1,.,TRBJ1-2,CAWTPLGQGANYGYTF,TGTGCCTGGACCCCTTTGGGACAGGGGGCCAACTATGGCTACACCTTC
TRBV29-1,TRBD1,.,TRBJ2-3,CSVELDRAITDTQYF,TGCAGCGTTGAACTGGACAGGGCAATCACAGATACGCAGTATTTT
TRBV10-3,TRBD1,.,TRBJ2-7,CAISEPGTVTYEQYF,TGTGCCATCAGTGAGCCGGGGACAGTAACCTACGAGCAGTACTTC
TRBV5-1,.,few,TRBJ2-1,CASSREGLFDEQFF,TGCGCCAGCAGCAGAGAGGGACTTTTCGATGAGCAGTTCTTC
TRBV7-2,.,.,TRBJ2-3,CASSLVISGGGDTQYF,TGTGCCAGCAGCTTAGTTATTTCGGGGGGCGGAGATACGCAGTATTTT
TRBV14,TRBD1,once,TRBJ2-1,CASSQGAGTGRFF,TGTGCCAGCAGCCAGGGGGCCGGGACAGGCCGTTTCTTC
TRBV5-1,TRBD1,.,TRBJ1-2,CASSLAAGGSNYGYTF,TGCGCCAGCAGCTTGGCCGCAGGGGGATCGAACTATGGCTACACCTTC
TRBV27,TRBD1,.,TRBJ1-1,CASSIRQGSHSEAFF,TGTGCCAGCAGTATAAGACAGGGGAGTCACTCTGAAGCTTTCTTT
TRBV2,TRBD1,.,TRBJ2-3,CASSLDRDGSRDTQYF,TGTGCCAGCAGCCTTGACAGGGATGGGTCGAGGGATACGCAGTATTTT
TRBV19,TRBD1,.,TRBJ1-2,CASSVPGQGFGGYTF,TGTGCCAGTAGTGTCCCGGGACAGGGTTTCGGGGGCTACACCTTC
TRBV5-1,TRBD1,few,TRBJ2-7,CASSSQGASGEQYF,TGCGCCAGCAGCTCCCAGGGGGCCTCCGGCGAGCAGTACTTC
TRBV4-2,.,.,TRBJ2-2,CASSPGVLTGELFF,TGTGCCAGCAGCCCCGGGGTTCTCACCGGGGAGCTGTTTTTT
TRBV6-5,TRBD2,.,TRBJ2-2,CASSYPSGGNGELFF,TGTGCCAGCAGTTACCCTAGCGGGGGGAATGGGGAGCTGTTTTTT
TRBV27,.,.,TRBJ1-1,CASSIGHLNTEAFF,TGTGCCAGCAGCATCGGTCATTTGAACACTGAAGCTTTCTTT
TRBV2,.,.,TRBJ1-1,CASTLGGTNTEAFF,TGTGCCAGCACGCTCGGGGGTACGAACACTGAAGCTTTCTTT
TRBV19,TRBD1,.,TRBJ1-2,CASSIPGGRGYTF,TGTGCCAGTAGTATACCAGGGGGACGAGGCTACACCTTC
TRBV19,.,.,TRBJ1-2,CASSKRSNSISGYTF,TGTGCCAGTAGTAAGCGGAGCAACTCTATCTCTGGCTACACCTTC
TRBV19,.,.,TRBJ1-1,CASSIDRGTEAFF,TGTGCCAGTAGTATAGATCGGGGGACTGAAGCTTTCTTT
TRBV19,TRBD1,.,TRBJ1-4,CASSFDRGEKLFF,TGTGCCAGTAGTTTTGACAGGGGTGAAAAACTGTTTTTT
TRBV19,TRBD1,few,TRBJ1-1,CASSITWDREAEAFF,TGTGCCAGTAGTATAACGTGGGACAGGGAAGCTGAAGCTTTCTTT
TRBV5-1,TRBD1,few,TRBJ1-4,CASSKRTGMAEKLFF,TGCGCCAGCAGCAAACGGACAGGGATGGCCGAAAAACTGTTTTTT
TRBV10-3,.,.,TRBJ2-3,CAISEGVRSTDTQYF,TGTGCCATCAGTGAGGGAGTAAGGAGCACAGATACGCAGTATTTT
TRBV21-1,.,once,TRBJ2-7,CASSKWGQGVHYEQYF,TGTGCCAGCAGCAAATGGGGACAGGGGGTCCACTACGAGCAGTACTTC
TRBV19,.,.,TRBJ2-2,CASSIVGTGELFF,TGTGCCAGTAGTATAGTCGGCACCGGGGAGCTGTTTTTT
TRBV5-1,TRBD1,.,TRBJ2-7,CASSPRQGPYEQYF,TGCGCCAGCAGCCCCCGACAGGGGCCCTACGAGCAGTACTTC
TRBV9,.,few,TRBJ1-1,CASSPKTVGGWNTEAFF,TGTGCCAGCAGCCCCAAGACCGTCGGAGGCTGGAACACTGAAGCTTTCTTT
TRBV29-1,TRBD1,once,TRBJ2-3,CSVEPLVTPGQTGDTQYF,TGCAGCGTTGAACCCCTCGTGACGCCGGGACAGACAGGAGATACGCAGTATTTT
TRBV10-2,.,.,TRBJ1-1,CASRQGNTEAFF,TGCGCCAGCAGGCAGGGGAACACTGAAGCTTTCTTT